Each of the 24 T cell receptor beta chains below was sequenced from the same sample in a study of cytomegalovirus exposure and HLA in healthy donors. PCR amplification relied on 60 Vbeta primers (plus 13 Jbeta primers). The repertoire was sequenced with immunoSEQ multiplex PCR; TCRdb's copy has only in-frame clones and lacks some. The table shows roughly 130,000 clones, with more than 60% occurring only once. Material: PBMCs. Every receptor here comes from a woman between 50 and 59 years old in good health and CMV-seropositive.

This clone was observed once. This chain links TRBV4-2 with TRBJ2-7, with TRBD2 identical over 16 bases. Germline CDR1 reads LGHNA; CDR2 reads YNFKEQ. V trimming: 5 bases; J trimming: 7 bases; junction bases outside the gene matches: 5. The CDR3 consists of 15 residues. DNA for the CDR3: TGTGCCAGCAGCGGGACTAGCGGGGGGGCTGGGGAGCAGTACTTC. Its translation: CASSGTSGGAGEQYF.

In DNA, the CDR3 is TGTGCCAGCAGCTTCCCCCCGGACAGACGGGATCAGCCCCAGCATTTT. Protein product: CASSFPPDRRDQPQHF. The chain links TRBV7-9 to TRBJ1-5; possible D gene TRBD1, 6 bases. The CDR3 extends over 16 amino acids. Germline assignment: CDR1 SEHNR and CDR2 FQNEAQ (reference sequence). V gave up 3 bases and J gave up 5 bases, with 17 bases separating them. The whole variable domain, filled in from reference TRBV7-9 and TRBJ1-5, reads DTGVSQNPRHKITKRGQNVTFRCDPISEHNRLYWYRQTLGQGPEFLTYFQNEAQLEKSRLLSDRFSAERPKGSFSTLEIQRTEQGDSAMYLCASSFPPDRRDQPQHFGDGTRLSIL.

V and J are TRBV5-4 and TRBJ2-5; possibly TRBD1 for D (5 bases). Germline values: CDR1 SGHNT, CDR2 YYREEE (reference sequence). The CDR3 spans 15 residues. With 4 bases removed from V and 5 bases from J, the gap between germline ends came to 18 bases. CDR3 sequence: CASSGRTPLEETQYF. CDR3 DNA sequence: TGTGCCAGCAGCGGGCGGACACCTTTGGAGGAGACCCAGTACTTC.

V and J are TRBV14 and TRBJ2-5, with D unresolved. The DNA end is a closer match to TRBJ2-7, so the J assignment may be wrong. This CDR3 region has 13 residues. Germline V gives CDR1 SGHDN, CDR2 FVKESK. The CDR3 DNA is TGTGCCAGCAGCCAAGAGACATCCTACGAGCAGTACTTC. Protein: CASSQETSYEQYF.

J is TRBJ1-2 and V is TRBV4-1, with 7 nucleotides matching TRBD1. J gave up 2 bases and V 5 bases, and 8 bases lay outside the gene matches. CDR1 is MGHRA and CDR2 is YSYEKL in the germline V gene. CDR3 length: 15 amino acids. The CDR3 nucleotides read TGCGCCAGCAGCTACCGACCGACAGGGAACTATGGCTACACCTTC. Translation: CASSYRPTGNYGYTF.

The chain has TRBV7-2 and TRBJ2-5, with 8 bases lining up with TRBD1. Germline V gene data show CDR1 as SGHTA and CDR2 as FQGNSA. This CDR3 contains 15 residues. V lost 2 bases and J lost 2; bases outside the gene matches: 4. The CDR3 DNA sequence: TGTGCCAGCAGCTTAATGGGACAGGCTCAAGAGACCCAGTACTTC. Translating it yields CASSLMGQAQETQYF.

The chain recombines TRBV2 with TRBJ2-3, with D maybe TRBD2 (6 bases). CDR1 and CDR2 from the germline V gene are SNHLY and FYNNEI. V lost 6 bases and J 8 bases, leaving 15 bases between the germline ends. The CDR3 is made up of 13 amino acids. CDR3 residues: CASSLGQTSTQYF. CDR3 coding DNA: TGTGCCAGCAGCCTCGGCCAGACTAGTACGCAGTATTTT.

This chain uses TRBV9 with TRBJ2-7; 11 bases agree with TRBD1. V trimming: 5 bases; J trimming: 0 bases; junction bases outside the gene matches: 7. Germline V gene data show CDR1 as SGDLS and CDR2 as YYNGEE. This CDR3 has 16 amino acids. The CDR3 bases are TGTGCCAGCAGTCAAACCGGGACAGGGGGCTCCTACGAGCAGTACTTC. Its translation: CASSQTGTGGSYEQYF.

The genes are TRBV7-2 and TRBJ2-7; TRBD2 matches 9 bases. Germline CDR1 is SGHTA and CDR2 is FQGNSA. The CDR3 covers 16 residues. Germline trimming cut 3 bases from V and 0 bases from J; bases unmatched to any gene: 6. The CDR3 here is CASSLIGGGGSYEQYF. CDR3 DNA: TGTGCCAGCAGCTTGATCGGCGGGGGGGGCTCCTACGAGCAGTACTTC.

This sequence joins TRBV27 and TRBJ2-5; weak D call: TRBD2 (6 bases). The DNA end is more similar to TRBJ2-7, so the J call may be wrong. Germline assignment: CDR1 MNHEY and CDR2 SMNVEV (reference sequence). This CDR3 contains 13 residues. CDR3 sequence (DNA): TGTGCCAGCAGTCTCGCTAGCGAATACGAGCAGTACTTC. It specifies CASSLASEYEQYF.

This clone turned up a few times. The chain is built from TRBV21-1 and TRBJ1-2. TRBV21-1 is a pseudogene locus. This CDR3 has 17 residues. CDR3 sequence: CASSKRRSWRSVYGYTF. The CDR3 DNA sequence: TGTGCCAGCAGCAAAAGGAGAAGTTGGAGGTCCGTTTATGGCTACACCTTC.

The chain has TRBV21-1 and TRBJ2-7; TRBD1, as called in the table, went unchecked against the DNA. TRBV21-1 is annotated as a pseudogene. The CDR3 consists of 15 residues. CDR3 sequence: CASSKETGVWYEQYF. The DNA for the CDR3 is TGTGCCAGCAGCAAAGAAACAGGGGTGTGGTACGAGCAGTACTTC.

This sequence joins TRBV11-3 and TRBJ2-1; 8 bases are a match to TRBD2. J lost 0 bases, V lost 4 bases, and 5 bases had no gene match. There are 16 residues in the CDR3. Germline V CDR1 and CDR2: SGHNT, YENEEA. DNA of the CDR3: TGTGCCAGCAGCTCAAACGGGGGGGACTCCTACAATGAGCAGTTCTTC. Its translation is CASSSNGGDSYNEQFF.

V is TRBV5-1 and J is TRBJ2-1; tentatively, D is TRBD2 (6 bases). Germline values: CDR1 SGHRS, CDR2 YFSETQ. CDR3 size: 17 residues. Between the trimmed V and J ends, which lost 0 bases and 3 bases, there was a span of 16 bases. CDR3 region: CASSLAGGTGVYNEQFF. As DNA, the CDR3 is TGCGCCAGCAGCTTGGCCGGCGGGACGGGGGTCTACAATGAGCAGTTCTTC.

The count of this clone is one. The chain combines TRBV18 with TRBJ1-6; D might be TRBD1 (6 bases). Germline V gene sequence: CDR1 KGHSH, CDR2 LQKENI. The CDR3 has 14 residues. Trimming removed 2 bases from V and 6 bases from J, with 8 bases in between. The CDR3 region is CASSPGGPNSPLHF. CDR3 in DNA: TGTGCCAGCTCACCAGGGGGCCCTAATTCACCCCTCCACTTT.

This clone was counted a few times. V gene TRBV6-5 combines with J gene TRBJ1-6; D gene ambiguous. The CDR3 spans 14 residues. V shed 7 bases and J shed 0 bases, with 7 bases lying between them. Germline CDR1 reads MNHEY; CDR2 reads SVGAGI. CDR3 amino acids: CASKMSSYNSPLHF. DNA of the CDR3: TGTGCCAGCAAAATGAGCTCCTATAATTCACCCCTCCACTTT.

This chain connects TRBV7-9 to TRBJ1-1; 7 positions agree with TRBD1. With 1 base clipped from V and 6 bases from J, the junction kept 8 bases outside the gene matches. The CDR3 contains 15 residues. CDR1 is SEHNR, CDR2 FQNEAQ, per germline (reference sequence). Written as DNA, the CDR3 is TGTGCCAGCAGCTTAGTAGCAGGGGGAATCGCTGAAGCTTTCTTT. Translated, it gives CASSLVAGGIAEAFF.

The chain links TRBV27 to TRBJ2-7; 7 nucleotides match TRBD1. The CDR3 consists of 14 residues. Germline V gene lookup returns CDR1 MNHEY and CDR2 SMNVEV (reference sequence). With 2 bases clipped from V and 3 bases from J, the junction kept 4 bases outside the gene matches. CDR3 sequence reads: CASSLGQAVYEQYF. CDR3 nucleotide sequence: TGTGCCAGCAGTTTAGGACAGGCCGTCTACGAGCAGTACTTC.

The chain joins TRBV9 to TRBJ2-2, with TRBD2 identical over 13 bases. The V and J ends lost 4 bases and 5 bases, in that order; junction bases with no gene match: 8. CDR1 SGDLS and CDR2 YYNGEE come from the germline V gene. The CDR3 is 17 residues long. The CDR3 coding sequence is TGTGCCAGCAGCCCGCGGACTAGCGGGGGCCTAACCGGGGAGCTGTTTTTT. Translation gives CASSPRTSGGLTGELFF.

For this clone: The same CDR3 arises from other DNA sequences in this sample as well. The rearrangement joins TRBV5-1 to TRBJ1-2; the match to TRBD1 covers 8 bases. This CDR3 has 15 amino acids. Germline V gives CDR1 SGHRS, CDR2 YFSETQ. V lost 0 bases, J lost 2 bases, and 3 bases stayed unmatched. CDR3 DNA sequence: TGCGCCAGCAGCTTGGGACAGGGGACAAACTATGGCTACACCTTC. Amino acids: CASSLGQGTNYGYTF.

CDR3: CAWSVRGGGGSQPQHF. The CDR3, as DNA: TGTGCCTGGAGTGTACGAGGAGGGGGCGGTAGTCAGCCCCAGCATTTT. The V and J genes are TRBV30 and TRBJ1-5, with TRBD1 matching 7 bases. V shed 0 bases, J shed 6 bases, and the junction held 11 bases outside the gene matches. Germline CDR1 GTSNPN, CDR2 SVGIG (reference sequence). This CDR3 is 16 amino acids long.

In its sample, this clone was seen once. The rearrangement uses TRBV25-1 and TRBJ1-4, with a weak D call TRBD1 (5 bases). The CDR3 is 15 residues long. The germline V gene has CDR1 MGHDK and CDR2 SYGVNS. Trimming cost V 6 bases and J 7 bases, with 18 bases left between them. The CDR3, as DNA: TGTGCCAGCAGCGCGGCGGGGGGGTTGAGTGAAAAACTGTTTTTT. This translates into CASSAAGGLSEKLFF.

V is TRBV6-4 and J is TRBJ2-1; TRBD2 aligns across 13 bases. The CDR3 runs to 16 residues. Germline V lookup: CDR1 MRHNA, CDR2 SNTAGT. The V gene end was trimmed by 4 bases and the J gene end by 7 bases; junction bases not matched to a gene: 7. CDR3 sequence: CASSGLTSGGTNEQFF. The CDR3 DNA sequence: TGTGCCAGCAGTGGTCTGACTAGCGGGGGGACGAATGAGCAGTTCTTC.

This sequence joins TRBV19 and TRBJ2-7; TRBD1 agrees at 12 bases. The CDR3 is 13 residues long. Germline CDR1 is LNHDA and CDR2 is SQIVND (reference sequence). The ends lost 10 bases at V and 2 bases at J; junction bases unmatched: 3. The CDR3 region is CAMGTGGPYEQYF. DNA for the CDR3: TGTGCCATGGGGACAGGGGGCCCCTACGAGCAGTACTTC.